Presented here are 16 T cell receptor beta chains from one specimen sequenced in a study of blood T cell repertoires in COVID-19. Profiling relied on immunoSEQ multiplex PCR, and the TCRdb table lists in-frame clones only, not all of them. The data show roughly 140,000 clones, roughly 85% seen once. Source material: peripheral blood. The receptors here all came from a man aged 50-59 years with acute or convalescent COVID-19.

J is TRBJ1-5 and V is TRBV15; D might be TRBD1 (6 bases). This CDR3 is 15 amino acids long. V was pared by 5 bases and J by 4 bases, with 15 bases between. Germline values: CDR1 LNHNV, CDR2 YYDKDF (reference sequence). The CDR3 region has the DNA TGTGCCACCAGCGACACGGGGAGGGGGAATCAGCCCCAGCATTTT. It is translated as CATSDTGRGNQPQHF.

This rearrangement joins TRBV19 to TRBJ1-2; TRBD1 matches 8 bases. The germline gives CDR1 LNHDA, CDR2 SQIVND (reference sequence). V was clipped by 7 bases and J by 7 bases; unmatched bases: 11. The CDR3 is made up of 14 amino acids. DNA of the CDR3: TGTGCCAGTACCCCACAGGGGGGTCTAATTGGCTACACCTTC. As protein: CASTPQGGLIGYTF.

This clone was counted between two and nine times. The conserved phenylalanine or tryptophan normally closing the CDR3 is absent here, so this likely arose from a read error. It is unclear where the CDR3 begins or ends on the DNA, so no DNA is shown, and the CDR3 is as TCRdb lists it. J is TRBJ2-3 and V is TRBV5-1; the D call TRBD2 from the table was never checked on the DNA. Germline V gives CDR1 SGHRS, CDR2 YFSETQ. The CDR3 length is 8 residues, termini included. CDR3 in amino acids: CASRPGEM.

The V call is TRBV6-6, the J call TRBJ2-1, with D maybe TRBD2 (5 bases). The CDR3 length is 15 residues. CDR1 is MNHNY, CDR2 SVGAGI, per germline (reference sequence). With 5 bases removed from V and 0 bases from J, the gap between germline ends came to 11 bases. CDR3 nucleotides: TGTGCCAGCAGTAGCGGAGTCTTCTCCTACAATGAGCAGTTCTTC. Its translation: CASSSGVFSYNEQFF.

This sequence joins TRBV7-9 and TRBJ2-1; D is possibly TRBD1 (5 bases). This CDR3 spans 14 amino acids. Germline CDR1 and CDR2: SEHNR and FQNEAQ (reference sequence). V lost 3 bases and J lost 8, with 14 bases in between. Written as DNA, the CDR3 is TGTGCCAGCAGCTTTAGGCAGGGTGGTCATGAGCAGTTCTTC. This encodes CASSFRQGGHEQFF.

The CDR3 region is CAIRAGTGYGYTF. The CDR3 bases are TGTGCCATCAGGGCCGGGACAGGGTATGGCTACACCTTC. This chain uses TRBV10-3 with TRBJ1-2, with TRBD1 matching over 9 bases. CDR1 is ENHRY and CDR2 is SYGVKD in the germline V gene. The junction had 4 bases not matched to a gene; V was cut back by 6 bases and J by 5 bases. The CDR3 is 13 amino acids.

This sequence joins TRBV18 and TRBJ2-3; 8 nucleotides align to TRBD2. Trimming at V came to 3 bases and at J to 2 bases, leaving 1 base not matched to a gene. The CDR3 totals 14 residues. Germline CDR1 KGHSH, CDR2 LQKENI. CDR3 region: CASSPSGATDTQYF. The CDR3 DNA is TGTGCCAGCTCACCTAGCGGGGCCACAGATACGCAGTATTTT. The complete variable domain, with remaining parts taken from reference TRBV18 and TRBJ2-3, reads NAGVMQNPRHLVRRRGQEARLRCSPMKGHSHVYWYRQLPEEGLKFMVYLQKENIIDESGMPKERFSAEFPKEGPSILRIQQVVRGDSAAYFCASSPSGATDTQYFGPGTRLTVL.

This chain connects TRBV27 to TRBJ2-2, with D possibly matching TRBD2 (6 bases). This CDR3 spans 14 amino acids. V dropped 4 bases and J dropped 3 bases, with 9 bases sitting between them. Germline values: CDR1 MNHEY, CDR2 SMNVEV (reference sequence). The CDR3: CASSYGGYTGELFF. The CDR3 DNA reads TGTGCCAGCAGTTACGGGGGTTACACCGGGGAGCTGTTTTTT.

CDR3 sequence (DNA): TGTGCCAGCAGTTTATTACAGGGGGCAGCTTTCTTT. It specifies CASSLLQGAAFF. The V call is TRBV28, the J call TRBJ1-1, with 9 bases lining up with TRBD1. Trimming cost V 1 base and J 10 bases; bases outside gene matches: 1. This CDR3 has 12 amino acids. Germline CDR1 and CDR2: MDHEN and SYDVKM.

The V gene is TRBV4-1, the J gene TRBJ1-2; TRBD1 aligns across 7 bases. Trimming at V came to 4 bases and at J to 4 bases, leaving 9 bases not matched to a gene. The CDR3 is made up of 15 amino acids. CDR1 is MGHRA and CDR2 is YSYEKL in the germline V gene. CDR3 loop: CASSPQGDLAYGYTF. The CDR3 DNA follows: TGCGCCAGCAGCCCGCAGGGGGACTTGGCCTATGGCTACACCTTC.

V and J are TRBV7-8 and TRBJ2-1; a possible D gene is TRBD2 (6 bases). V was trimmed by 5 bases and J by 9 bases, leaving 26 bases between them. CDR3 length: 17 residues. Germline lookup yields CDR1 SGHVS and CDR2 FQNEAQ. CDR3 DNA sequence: TGTGCCAGCAGCCGCACAGCGGGCGGAGAGAGAAGGGGTGAGCAGTTCTTC. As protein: CASSRTAGGERRGEQFF.

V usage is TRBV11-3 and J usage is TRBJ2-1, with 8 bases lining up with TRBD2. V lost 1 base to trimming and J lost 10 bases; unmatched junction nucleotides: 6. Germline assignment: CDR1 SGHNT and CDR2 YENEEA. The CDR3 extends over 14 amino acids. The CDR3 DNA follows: TGTGCCAGCAGCTTAGGATACGGGAGGGAAGAGCAGTTCTTC. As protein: CASSLGYGREEQFF.

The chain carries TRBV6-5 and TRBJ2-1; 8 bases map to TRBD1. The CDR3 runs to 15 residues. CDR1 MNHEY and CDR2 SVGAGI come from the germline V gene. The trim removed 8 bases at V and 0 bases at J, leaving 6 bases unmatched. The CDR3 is CASSTGVDSYNEQFF. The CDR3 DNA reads TGTGCCAGCTCGACAGGGGTAGACTCCTACAATGAGCAGTTCTTC.

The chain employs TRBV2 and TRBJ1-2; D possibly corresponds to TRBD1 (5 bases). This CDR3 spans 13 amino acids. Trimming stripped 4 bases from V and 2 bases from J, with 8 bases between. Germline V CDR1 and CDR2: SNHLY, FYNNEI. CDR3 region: CASSVAGNYGYTF. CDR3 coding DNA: TGTGCCAGCAGTGTGGCAGGGAACTATGGCTACACCTTC.

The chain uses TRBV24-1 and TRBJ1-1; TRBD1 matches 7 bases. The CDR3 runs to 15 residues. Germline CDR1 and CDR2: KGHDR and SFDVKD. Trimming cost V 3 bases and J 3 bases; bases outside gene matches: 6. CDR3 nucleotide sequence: TGTGCCACCAGTGATCGAAAGACAGGGCACACTGAAGCTTTCTTT. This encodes CATSDRKTGHTEAFF.

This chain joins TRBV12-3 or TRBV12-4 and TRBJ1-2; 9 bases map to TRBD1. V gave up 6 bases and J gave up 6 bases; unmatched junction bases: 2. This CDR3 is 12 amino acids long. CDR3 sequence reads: CASSGQGHGYTF. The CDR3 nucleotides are TGTGCCAGCAGCGGACAGGGGCATGGCTACACCTTC.